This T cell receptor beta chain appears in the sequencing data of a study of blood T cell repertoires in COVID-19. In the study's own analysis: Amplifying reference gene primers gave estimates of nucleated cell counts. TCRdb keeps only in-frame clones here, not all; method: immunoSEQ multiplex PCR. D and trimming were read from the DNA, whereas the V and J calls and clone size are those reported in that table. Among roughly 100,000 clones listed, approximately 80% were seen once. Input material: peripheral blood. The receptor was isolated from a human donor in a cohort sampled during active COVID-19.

CDR3 residues: CASRAGGPVDTQYF. CDR3 DNA sequence: TGTGCCAGCAGAGCGGGGGGGCCTGTAGATACGCAGTATTTT. V gene TRBV19 combines with J gene TRBJ2-3; 10 bases agree with TRBD2. Germline CDR1 is LNHDA and CDR2 is SQIVND (reference sequence). Germline trimming cut 9 bases from V and 5 bases from J; bases unmatched to any gene: 8. This CDR3 spans 14 amino acids.